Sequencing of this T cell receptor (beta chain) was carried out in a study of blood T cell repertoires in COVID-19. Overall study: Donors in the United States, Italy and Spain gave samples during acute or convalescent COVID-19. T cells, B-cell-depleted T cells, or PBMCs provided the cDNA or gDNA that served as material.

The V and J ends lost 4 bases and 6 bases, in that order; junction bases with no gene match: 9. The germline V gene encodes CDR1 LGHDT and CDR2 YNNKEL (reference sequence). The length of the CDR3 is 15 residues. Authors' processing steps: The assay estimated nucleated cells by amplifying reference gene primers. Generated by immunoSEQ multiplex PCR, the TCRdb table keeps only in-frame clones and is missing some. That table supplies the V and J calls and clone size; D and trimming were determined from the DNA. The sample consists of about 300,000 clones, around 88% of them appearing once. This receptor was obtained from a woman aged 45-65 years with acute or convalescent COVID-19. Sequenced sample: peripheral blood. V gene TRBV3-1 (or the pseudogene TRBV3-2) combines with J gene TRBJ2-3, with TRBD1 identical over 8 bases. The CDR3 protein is CASSLISGGWDTQYF. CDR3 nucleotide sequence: TGTGCCAGCAGCCTAATTTCAGGGGGCTGGGATACGCAGTATTTT.